This TCR beta chain was recorded in a study of blood T cell repertoires in COVID-19. The assay was immunoSEQ multiplex PCR, and TCRdb's table has in-frame clones only and misses some. The repertoire holds roughly 170,000 clones, with less than 90% as singletons. The sequence was collected from a man between 65 and 80 years old with active or convalescent COVID-19. What was sequenced was peripheral blood.

DNA for the CDR3: TGTGCCAGCAGTTACAACAGGGGTGGGAATTCACCCCTCCACTTT. Amino acid sequence: CASSYNRGGNSPLHF. The chain carries TRBV6-5 and TRBJ1-6; 7 nucleotides line up with TRBD1. The CDR3 loop spans 15 amino acids. The V gene end was trimmed by 2 bases and the J gene end by 7 bases; junction bases not matched to a gene: 5. Germline CDR1 and CDR2: MNHEY and SVGAGI.